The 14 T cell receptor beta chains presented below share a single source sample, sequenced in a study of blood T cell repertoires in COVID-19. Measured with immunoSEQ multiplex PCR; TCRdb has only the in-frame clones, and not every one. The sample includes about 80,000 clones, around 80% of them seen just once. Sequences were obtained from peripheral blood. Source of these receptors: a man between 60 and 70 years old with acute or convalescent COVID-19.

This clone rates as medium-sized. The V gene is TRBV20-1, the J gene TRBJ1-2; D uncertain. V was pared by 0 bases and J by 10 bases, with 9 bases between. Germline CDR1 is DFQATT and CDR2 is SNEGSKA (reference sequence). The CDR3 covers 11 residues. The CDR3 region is CSARDEVIYTF. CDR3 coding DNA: TGCAGTGCTAGAGATGAGGTGATCTACACCTTC.

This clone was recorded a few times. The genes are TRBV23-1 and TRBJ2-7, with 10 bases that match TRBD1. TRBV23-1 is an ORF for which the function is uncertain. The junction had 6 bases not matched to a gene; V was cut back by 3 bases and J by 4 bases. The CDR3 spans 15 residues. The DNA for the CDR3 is TGCGCCAGCAGTCAGTCGACAGGGGGCAATTACGAGCAGTACTTC. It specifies CASSQSTGGNYEQYF.

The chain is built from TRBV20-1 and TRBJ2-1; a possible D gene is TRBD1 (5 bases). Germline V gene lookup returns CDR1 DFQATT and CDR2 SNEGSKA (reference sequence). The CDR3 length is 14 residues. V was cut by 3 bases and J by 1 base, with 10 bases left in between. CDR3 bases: TGCAGTGCTAGTGGGGCGAGATCCTACAATGAGCAGTTCTTC. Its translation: CSASGARSYNEQFF.

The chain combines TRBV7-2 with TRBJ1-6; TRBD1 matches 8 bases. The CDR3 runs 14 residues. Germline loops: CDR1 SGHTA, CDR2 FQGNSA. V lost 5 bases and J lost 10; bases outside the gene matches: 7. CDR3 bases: TGTGCCAGCAGCCAGGGGACAGGTGGATCACCCCTCCACTTT. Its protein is CASSQGTGGSPLHF.

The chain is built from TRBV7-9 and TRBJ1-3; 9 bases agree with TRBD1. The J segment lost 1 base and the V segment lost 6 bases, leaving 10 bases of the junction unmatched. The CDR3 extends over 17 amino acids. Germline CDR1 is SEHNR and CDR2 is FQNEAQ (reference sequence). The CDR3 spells CASSFRTGADSGNTIYF. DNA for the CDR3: TGTGCCAGCAGTTTTCGGACAGGGGCGGATTCTGGAAACACCATATATTTT.

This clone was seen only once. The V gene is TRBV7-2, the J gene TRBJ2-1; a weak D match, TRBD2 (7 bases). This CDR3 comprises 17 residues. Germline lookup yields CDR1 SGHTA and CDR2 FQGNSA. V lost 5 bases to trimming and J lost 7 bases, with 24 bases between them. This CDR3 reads CASSTLGASGPFNEQFF. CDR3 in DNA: TGTGCCAGCAGCACCTTGGGGGCTAGCGGCCCATTTAATGAGCAGTTCTTC.

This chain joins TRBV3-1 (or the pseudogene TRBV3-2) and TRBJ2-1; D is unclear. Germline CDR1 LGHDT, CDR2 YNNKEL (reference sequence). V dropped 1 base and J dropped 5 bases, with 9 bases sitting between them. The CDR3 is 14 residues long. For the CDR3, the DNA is TGTGCCAGCAGCCAAGTTGGGCAAGACAATGAGCAGTTCTTC. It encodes CASSQVGQDNEQFF.

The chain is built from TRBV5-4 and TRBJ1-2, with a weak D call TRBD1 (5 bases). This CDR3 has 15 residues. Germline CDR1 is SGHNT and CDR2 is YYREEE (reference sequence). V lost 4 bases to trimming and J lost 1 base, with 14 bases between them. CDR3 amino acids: CASSAGGQGNYGYTF. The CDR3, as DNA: TGTGCCAGCAGCGCCGGGGGTCAGGGTAACTATGGCTACACCTTC.

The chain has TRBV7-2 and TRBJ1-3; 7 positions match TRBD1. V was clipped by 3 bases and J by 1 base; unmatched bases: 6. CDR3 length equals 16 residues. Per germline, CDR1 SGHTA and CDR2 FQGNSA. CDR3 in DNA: TGTGCCAGCAGCTTCGACAGGGAACCATCTGGAAACACCATATATTTT. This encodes CASSFDREPSGNTIYF.

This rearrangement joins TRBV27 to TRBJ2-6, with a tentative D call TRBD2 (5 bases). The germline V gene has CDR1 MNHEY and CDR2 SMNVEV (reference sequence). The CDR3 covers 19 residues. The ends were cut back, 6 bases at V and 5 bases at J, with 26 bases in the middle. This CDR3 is CASSPLGTRERSWANVLTF. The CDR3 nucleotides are TGTGCCAGCAGCCCCCTGGGCACCCGGGAAAGATCTTGGGCCAACGTCCTGACTTTC.

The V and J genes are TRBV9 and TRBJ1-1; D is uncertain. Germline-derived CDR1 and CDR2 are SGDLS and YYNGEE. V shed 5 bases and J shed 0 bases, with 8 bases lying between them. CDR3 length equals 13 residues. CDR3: CASRNSLNTEAFF. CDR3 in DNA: TGTGCCAGCAGAAACAGTTTGAACACTGAAGCTTTCTTT.

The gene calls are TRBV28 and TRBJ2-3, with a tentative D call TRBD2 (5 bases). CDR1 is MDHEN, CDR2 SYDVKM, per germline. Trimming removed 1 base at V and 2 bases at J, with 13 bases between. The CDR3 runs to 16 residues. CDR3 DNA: TGTGCCAGCAGTTTATCTAGCAGCACTTCCACAGATACGCAGTATTTT. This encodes CASSLSSSTSTDTQYF.

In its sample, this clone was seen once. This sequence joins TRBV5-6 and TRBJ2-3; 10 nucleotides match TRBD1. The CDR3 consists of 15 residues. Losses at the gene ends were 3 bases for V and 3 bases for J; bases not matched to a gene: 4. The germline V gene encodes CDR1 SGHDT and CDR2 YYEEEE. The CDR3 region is CASSSPGQGTDTQYF. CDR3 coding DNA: TGTGCCAGCAGCTCGCCGGGACAGGGGACAGATACGCAGTATTTT.

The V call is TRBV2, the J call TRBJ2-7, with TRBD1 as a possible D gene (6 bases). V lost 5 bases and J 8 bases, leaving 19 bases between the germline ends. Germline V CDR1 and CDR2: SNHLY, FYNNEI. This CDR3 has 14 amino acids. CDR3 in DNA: TGTGCCAGCAGTTTCCGGGACAATAGCCTTCAGCAGTACTTC. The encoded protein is CASSFRDNSLQQYF.